The text below deals with one TCR beta chain. Its antigen remains unidentified. Pools of viral peptides were used by the ViraFEST assay to expand antigen-specific CD4+ T cells ahead of sequencing. When around 10 days of culture had elapsed, CD4+ T cells were isolated. The infection with SARS-CoV-2 (confirmed by PCR) occurred in this person between March and December 2020. Using immunoSEQ multiplex PCR, the repertoire was profiled, and TCRdb retains in-frame clones only, with some absent. The sample includes more than 35,000 clones, roughly 65% of them seen just once. This sample is drawn from a study of vaccination effects on CD4 cells after COVID-19. The CDR3 is 14 amino acids.

This sequence joins TRBV12-2 and TRBJ2-4. TRBV12-2 is a pseudogene locus. The input for sequencing was CD4+ T cells from PBMCs cultured with a peptide pool, taken before COVID-19 vaccination. The TCR sequence derives from a human donor who had a prior SARS-CoV-2 infection. DNA for the CDR3: TGTAAAAGGGGGGCGGTAGTAGCCAAAAACATTCAGTACTTC. This codes for CKRGAVVAKNIQYF.